Included here is one T cell receptor (beta chain) sequence, with context. Libraries were prepared by immunoSEQ multiplex PCR; TCRdb keeps only in-frame clonotypes and omits some of them. The sample shows around 100,000 clones, 91% of them seen only once. In germline, CDR1 is LNHNV, CDR2 YYDKDF (reference sequence). The CDR3 is made up of 12 amino acids. Trimming removed 8 bases at V and 0 bases at J, with 7 bases between. The sample belongs to a study of blood T cell repertoires in COVID-19. Across the study: From the United States, Italy and Spain came samples of acute and convalescent COVID-19. The cDNA or gDNA used as material had been derived from T cells, B-cell-depleted T cells, or PBMCs.

The chain joins TRBV15 to TRBJ1-1; D uncertain. This TCR was sampled from a man in his forties or fifties with acute or convalescent COVID-19. Source material: peripheral blood. The CDR3 nucleotides are TGTGCCACCGCGGAGTTGAACACTGAAGCTTTCTTT. Its translation is CATAELNTEAFF.